This TCR beta chain comes out of a study of a mutant IDH1 vaccine in newly diagnosed glioma. Study-level information: Patients received vaccination from 4-6 weeks after radiotherapy alone, or with temozolomide cycles. Treatment recipients were about 60% male and 37.5% female, and their mean age was around 40 years.

Notes on this clone: Antigen: not known.

As for time point: week 5, during vaccination. Vaccination comprised doses that each held 300 ug of mutant IDH1 20-mer peptide, plus topical imiquimod. Whole-study results and caveats: Pseudoprogression appears to have had no connection to changes in top peripheral T cell clonotypes.

Germline CDR1 SGHVS, CDR2 FQNEAQ. This CDR3 contains 15 residues. Trimming cost V 5 bases and J 7 bases; bases outside gene matches: 12. Profiled with immunoSEQ multiplex PCR; TCRdb holds only in-frame clones, not every one. The sample consists of around 58,000 clones, over 70% of them appearing once. The source was PBMCs, collected from a glioma patient whose treatment included an IDH1 peptide vaccine. This TCR was sampled from a man between 25 and 39 years old with glioma. J is TRBJ2-5 and V is TRBV7-8; the match to TRBD1 covers 8 bases. The CDR3 DNA sequence: TGTGCCAGCAGCCTACAGGGGGGCGTCGTTGGGACCCAGTACTTC. Translating it yields CASSLQGGVVGTQYF.